One sample yielded the 27 T cell receptor beta chains listed below, sequenced in a study of cytomegalovirus exposure and HLA in healthy donors. Researchers ran the PCR with 60 Vbeta and 13 Jbeta primers. Assay: immunoSEQ multiplex PCR; the TCRdb copy retains only in-frame clones and omits some. The sample holds approximately 180,000 clones, about four fifths seen once. The specimen was PBMCs. Receptors were obtained from a male donor in good health and CMV-seronegative.

The chain recombines TRBV5-1 with TRBJ2-4; TRBD2 aligns across 16 bases. CDR3 length: 20 residues. Germline CDR1 SGHRS, CDR2 YFSETQ. V shed 4 bases and J 0 bases; nucleotides not matched to a gene: 10. The CDR3 reads CASSAGTSGRVFLAKNIQYF. CDR3 DNA: TGCGCCAGCAGCGCCGGGACTAGCGGGAGGGTTTTCTTAGCCAAAAACATTCAGTACTTC.

The genes are TRBV7-8 and TRBJ2-3; 10 nucleotides line up with TRBD2. CDR1 is SGHVS, CDR2 FQNEAQ, per germline. The CDR3 contains 18 residues. Germline trimming cut 5 bases from V and 4 bases from J; bases unmatched to any gene: 15. The CDR3 protein is CASSVLAGGQDGADTQYF. The CDR3 DNA is TGTGCCAGCAGCGTTTTAGCGGGGGGCCAAGATGGTGCAGATACGCAGTATTTT. Full variable domain (rest looked up from reference TRBV7-8 and TRBJ2-3): GAGVSQSPRYKVAKRGQDVALRCDPISGHVSLFWYQQALGQGPEFLTYFQNEAQLDKSGLPSDRFFAERPEGSVSTLKIQRTQQEDSAVYLCASSVLAGGQDGADTQYFGPGTRLTVL.

The chain combines TRBV5-1 with TRBJ1-1; 8 bases align to TRBD1. The V gene's germline CDR1 is SGHRS and CDR2 YFSETQ. The CDR3 is 15 amino acids. The trim removed 5 bases at V and 5 bases at J, leaving 11 bases unmatched. CDR3 sequence reads: CASSSGGVSGTEAFF. In DNA form, the CDR3 reads TGCGCCAGCAGTTCAGGGGGCGTGTCGGGAACTGAAGCTTTCTTT.

The chain links TRBV2 to TRBJ1-2; the D is unclear. CDR1 is SNHLY, CDR2 FYNNEI, per germline. This CDR3 comprises 18 residues. V gave up 2 bases and J gave up 4 bases, with 23 bases separating them. CDR3 bases: TGTGCCAGCAGTGAACCCCTCTTTGTGAGGGATGAGGGCTATGGCTACACCTTC. It yields the protein CASSEPLFVRDEGYGYTF.

This sequence joins TRBV4-1 and TRBJ2-1; 8 bases agree with TRBD2. CDR3 length equals 20 residues. V lost 0 bases to trimming and J lost 1 base; unmatched junction nucleotides: 14. Germline CDR1 is MGHRA and CDR2 is YSYEKL. The CDR3 reads CASSQDTRNYGTRSYNEQFF. The CDR3 nucleotides are TGCGCCAGCAGCCAAGATACTAGGAATTACGGGACTAGATCCTACAATGAGCAGTTCTTC.

The chain uses TRBV7-9 and TRBJ1-2, with TRBD1 matching over 8 bases. V was clipped by 4 bases and J by 7 bases; unmatched bases: 5. The germline gives CDR1 SEHNR, CDR2 FQNEAQ (reference sequence). CDR3 length equals 13 residues. CDR3 region: CASSSNRGSGYTF. The CDR3 DNA sequence: TGTGCCAGCAGCTCCAACAGGGGGTCTGGCTACACCTTC.

This clone was observed a few times. The chain couples TRBV28 to TRBJ2-1, with D maybe TRBD2 (6 bases). CDR1 and CDR2 from the germline V gene are MDHEN and SYDVKM. The CDR3 consists of 15 residues. V was pared by 3 bases and J by 3 bases, with 12 bases between. CDR3 amino acids: CASSFRGTFYNEQFF. The CDR3 DNA sequence: TGTGCCAGCAGTTTTCGCGGGACTTTCTACAATGAGCAGTTCTTC.

The rearrangement links TRBV25-1 to TRBJ2-2, with D hard to call. V was cut by 4 bases and J by 7 bases, with 4 bases left in between. The CDR3 runs 11 residues. CDR1 MGHDK and CDR2 SYGVNS come from the germline V gene. CDR3 protein: CASSVYGELFF. Here the CDR3 DNA reads TGTGCCAGCAGTGTGTACGGGGAGCTGTTTTTT.

V is TRBV7-2 and J is TRBJ2-1; TRBD2 matches at 11 bases. The CDR3 runs to 17 residues. V was clipped by 1 base and J by 4 bases; unmatched bases: 6. The germline V gene has CDR1 SGHTA and CDR2 FQGNSA. The CDR3 protein is CASSLGRLAGSYNEQFF. The CDR3, as DNA: TGTGCCAGCAGCTTAGGTCGACTAGCGGGGTCTTACAATGAGCAGTTCTTC.

This clone was seen a handful of times. The J gene is TRBJ2-1, the V gene TRBV19, with 8 bases aligning to TRBD2. The CDR3 contains 15 residues. Germline CDR1 and CDR2: LNHDA and SQIVND (reference sequence). Germline trimming cut 5 bases from V and 0 bases from J; bases unmatched to any gene: 3. The CDR3: CASSPGGSSYNEQFF. The CDR3 bases are TGTGCCAGTAGTCCGGGAGGGAGCTCCTACAATGAGCAGTTCTTC.

This rearrangement joins TRBV9 to TRBJ1-3, with D perhaps matching TRBD1 (6 bases). The CDR3 is 14 residues long. Germline CDR1 and CDR2: SGDLS and YYNGEE. Trimming removed 0 bases at V and 6 bases at J, with 10 bases between. The CDR3 protein is CASSVDRAPNTIYF. For the CDR3, the DNA is TGTGCCAGCAGCGTAGACAGGGCACCAAACACCATATATTTT. The full variable domain, completed using reference TRBV9 and TRBJ1-3, is DSGVTQTPKHLITATGQRVTLRCSPRSGDLSVYWYQQSLDQGLQFLIQYYNGEERAKGNILERFSAQQFPDLHSELNLSSLELGDSALYFCASSVDRAPNTIYFGEGSWLTVV.

V is TRBV28 and J is TRBJ2-1; D possibly corresponds to TRBD2 (5 bases). CDR3 length equals 15 residues. Looked up from germline, CDR1 is MDHEN and CDR2 is SYDVKM. V was pared by 6 bases and J by 8 bases, with 20 bases between. CDR3 bases: TGTGCCAGCAGCCGAAAAGGGAGAAAACTCGATGAGCAGTTCTTC. It codes for CASSRKGRKLDEQFF.

The chain couples TRBV28 to TRBJ2-7; D perhaps matches TRBD2 (6 bases). Germline V lookup: CDR1 MDHEN, CDR2 SYDVKM. Trimming took 2 bases from V and 5 from J, leaving 13 bases between them. The CDR3 covers 14 residues. Here the CDR3 DNA reads TGTGCCAGCAGTTTAGGGGCAGGGAGGCACGAGCAGTACTTC. Translated, it gives CASSLGAGRHEQYF.

Note on this clone: Other DNA sequences within the sample encode an identical CDR3. The rearrangement links TRBV19 to TRBJ1-5, with 7 nucleotides matching TRBD1. Germline CDR1 and CDR2: LNHDA and SQIVND (reference sequence). The CDR3 is made up of 13 amino acids. Trimming at V came to 4 bases and at J to 4 bases, leaving 1 base not matched to a gene. This CDR3 is CASSTQGNQPQHF. CDR3 in DNA: TGTGCCAGTAGTACACAGGGGAATCAGCCCCAGCATTTT.

The chain recombines TRBV7-7 with TRBJ2-5; D is unclear. This CDR3 spans 14 amino acids. Trimming took off 0 bases at V and 2 bases at J, with 7 bases between the two ends. CDR1 SSHAT and CDR2 FNYEAQ come from the germline V gene (reference sequence). The CDR3 here is CASSLAPLQETQYF. The DNA for the CDR3 is TGTGCCAGCAGCTTAGCCCCCCTACAAGAGACCCAGTACTTC.

V usage is TRBV11-2 and J usage is TRBJ2-4; a weak D match, TRBD2 (6 bases). The CDR3 contains 16 residues. The germline V gene encodes CDR1 SGHAT and CDR2 FQNNGV. Trimming removed 1 base at V and 1 base at J, with 11 bases between. The CDR3 coding sequence is TGTGCCAGCAGCTTAGGCGGGACTGGTGCCAAAAACATTCAGTACTTC. It encodes CASSLGGTGAKNIQYF.

The V and J genes are TRBV11-2 and TRBJ2-3; 7 bases match TRBD2. The germline V gene encodes CDR1 SGHAT and CDR2 FQNNGV. V gave up 4 bases and J gave up 4 bases; unmatched junction bases: 14. The CDR3 has 17 amino acids. CDR3 sequence: CASSSPGLRRGSDTQYF. The DNA of the CDR3 is TGTGCCAGCAGCTCGCCGGGACTACGACGAGGGTCAGATACGCAGTATTTT. Full variable domain (outside the CDR3, taken from reference TRBV11-2 and TRBJ2-3): EAGVAQSPRYKIIEKRQSVAFWCNPISGHATLYWYQQILGQGPKLLIQFQNNGVVDDSQLPKDRFSAERLKGVDSTLKIQPAKLEDSAVYLCASSSPGLRRGSDTQYFGPGTRLTVL.

The chain carries TRBV28 and TRBJ1-5; unclear D gene. The CDR3 contains 14 residues. V dropped 6 bases and J dropped 0 bases, with 9 bases sitting between them. Germline V gives CDR1 MDHEN, CDR2 SYDVKM. CDR3 protein: CASRPRYSNQPQHF. The CDR3 nucleotides read TGTGCCAGCAGACCACGGTATAGCAATCAGCCCCAGCATTTT.

The chain employs TRBV9 and TRBJ2-7, with TRBD2 identical over 7 bases. Germline assignment: CDR1 SGDLS and CDR2 YYNGEE. CDR3 size: 14 residues. V lost 3 bases to trimming and J lost 0 bases; unmatched junction nucleotides: 3. Here the CDR3 DNA reads TGTGCCAGCAGCGAAAGGACTAGCTCCTACGAGCAGTACTTC. Amino acid sequence: CASSERTSSYEQYF.

The chain is built from TRBV4-1 and TRBJ2-5; weak D call: TRBD2 (7 bases). The germline gives CDR1 MGHRA, CDR2 YSYEKL. This CDR3 has 15 residues. The V gene lost 3 bases and the J gene lost 2 bases, with 13 bases spanning the gap. In DNA, the CDR3 is TGCGCCAGCAGCCAGGCGGGGGCCATACAAGAGACCCAGTACTTC. Protein: CASSQAGAIQETQYF.

The gene calls are TRBV9 and TRBJ2-5; D may be TRBD1 (6 bases). The DNA matches TRBJ2-7 better at its end, which makes the J call doubtful. CDR3 length: 20 residues. Germline V lookup: CDR1 SGDLS, CDR2 YYNGEE. Here the CDR3 DNA reads TGTGCCAGCAGCCTGGGACACCCGGCCAAAGCTTCAGGTTGGGACTACGAGCAGTACTTC. The encoded protein is CASSLGHPAKASGWDYEQYF.

The chain combines TRBV7-3 with TRBJ2-7; 9 nucleotides match TRBD1. With 4 bases clipped from V and 6 bases from J, the junction kept 7 bases outside the gene matches. The CDR3 runs to 14 residues. CDR1 and CDR2 (germline): SGHTA, FQGTGA. The CDR3 DNA reads as TGTGCCAGCAGCTCCGGGACAGGGCAGCTCGAGCAGTACTTC. Protein: CASSSGTGQLEQYF.

The J gene is TRBJ1-5, the V gene TRBV7-3; D might be TRBD1 (5 bases). The CDR3 sequence is 14 residues long. V lost 9 bases to trimming and J lost 6 bases, with 18 bases between them. Germline V gene lookup returns CDR1 SGHTA and CDR2 FQGTGA. CDR3 region: CASSMGGTTQPQHF. CDR3 coding DNA: TGTGCCAGTTCAATGGGGGGAACGACTCAGCCCCAGCATTTT. Looking up the rest from reference TRBV7-3 and TRBJ1-5 gives the full variable domain: GAGVSQTPSNKVTEKGKYVELRCDPISGHTALYWYRQSLGQGPEFLIYFQGTGAADDSGLPNDRFFAVRPEGSVSTLKIQRTERGDSAVYLCASSMGGTTQPQHFGDGTRLSIL.

The rearrangement uses TRBV5-1 and TRBJ2-3; D is ambiguous. Germline V gives CDR1 SGHRS, CDR2 YFSETQ. V dropped 0 bases and J dropped 3 bases, with 8 bases sitting between them. The CDR3 extends over 14 amino acids. The DNA of the CDR3 is TGCGCCAGCAGCTTGGCCGAGGTAACAGATACGCAGTATTTT. Protein product: CASSLAEVTDTQYF.

This clone is categorized as large (0.1 to 1%). This rearrangement joins TRBV5-4 to TRBJ1-4; possible D gene TRBD1, 5 bases. Germline V gives CDR1 SGHNT, CDR2 YYREEE (reference sequence). V lost 2 bases to trimming and J lost 7 bases, with 15 bases between them. The CDR3 is 15 amino acids. CDR3 loop: CASSFGRVYGEKLFF. The CDR3 coding sequence is TGTGCCAGCAGCTTCGGCAGGGTGTACGGTGAAAAACTGTTTTTT.

CDR3: CATSRDFPAGGATDTQYF. The CDR3 DNA is TGTGCCACCAGCAGAGATTTTCCCGCGGGGGGCGCCACAGATACGCAGTATTTT. The chain has TRBV15 and TRBJ2-3; 8 positions agree with TRBD2. Trimming took 0 bases from V and 2 from J; bases not matched to a gene: 10. The CDR3 is 18 amino acids. CDR1 is LNHNV and CDR2 is YYDKDF in the germline V gene (reference sequence).

This clone was seen once. For the CDR3, the DNA is TGTGCCAGCAGTTTCGACAGCCGCACAGATACGCAGTATTTT. It specifies CASSFDSRTDTQYF. V and J are TRBV28 and TRBJ2-3, with D possibly being TRBD1 (5 bases). The CDR3 totals 14 residues. Germline values: CDR1 MDHEN, CDR2 SYDVKM. Trimming cost V 3 bases and J 1 base, with 8 bases left between them.